The entry that follows covers one T cell receptor beta chain sequence. The antigen is undetermined. This CDR3 has 20 amino acids. The V gene's germline CDR1 is SGHDT and CDR2 YYEEEE. The V gene end was trimmed by 1 base and the J gene end by 3 bases; junction bases not matched to a gene: 12. The sample originates from a study of T cell repertoires in cytomegalovirus infection. Study overall: Indications of both CMV infection and matching HLA type were provided by public TCR beta signatures.

TCRdb reprocessed the reads with MiXCR, giving one entry per CDR3 protein. This repertoire shows over 95,000 distinct CDR3 sequences, 30% found once; its top ten account for 35% to 50%. This receptor was identified in a human donor in good health (CMV status not recorded). Some clones in this sample may be carry-over from other donors' samples. The sequencing used CD8+ T cells from cultured PBMCs, collected from culture after CMV antigen stimulation. V gene TRBV5-6 combines with J gene TRBJ2-2, with 13 nucleotides matching TRBD2. CDR3 protein: CASSLLTWTSGGWDTGELFF. CDR3 nucleotides: TGTGCCAGCAGCTTGTTAACCTGGACTAGCGGGGGTTGGGACACCGGGGAGCTGTTTTTT.